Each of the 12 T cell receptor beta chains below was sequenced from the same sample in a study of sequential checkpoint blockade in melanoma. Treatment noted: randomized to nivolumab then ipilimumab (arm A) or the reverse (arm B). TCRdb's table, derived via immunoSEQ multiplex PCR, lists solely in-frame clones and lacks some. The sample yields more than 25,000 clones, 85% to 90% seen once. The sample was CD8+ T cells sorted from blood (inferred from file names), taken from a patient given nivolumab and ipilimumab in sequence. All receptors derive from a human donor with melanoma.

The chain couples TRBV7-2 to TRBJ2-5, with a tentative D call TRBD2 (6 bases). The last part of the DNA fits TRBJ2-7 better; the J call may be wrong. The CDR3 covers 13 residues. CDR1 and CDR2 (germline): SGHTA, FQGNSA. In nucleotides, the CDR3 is TGTGCCAGCAGCCCGCGGGGAAGCTACGAGCAGTACTTC. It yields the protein CASSPRGSYEQYF.

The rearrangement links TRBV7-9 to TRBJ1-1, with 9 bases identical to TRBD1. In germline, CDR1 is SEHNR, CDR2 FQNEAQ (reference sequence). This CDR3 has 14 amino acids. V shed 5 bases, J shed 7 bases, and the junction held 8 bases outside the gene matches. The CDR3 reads CASSHRDRVGEAFF. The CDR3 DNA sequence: TGTGCCAGCAGCCACCGGGACAGGGTTGGTGAAGCTTTCTTT.

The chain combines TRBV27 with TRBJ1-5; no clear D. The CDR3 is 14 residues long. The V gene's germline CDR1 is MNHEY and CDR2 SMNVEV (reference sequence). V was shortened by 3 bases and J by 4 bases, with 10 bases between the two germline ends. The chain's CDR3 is CASSLSGSNQPQHF. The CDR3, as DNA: TGTGCCAGCAGTTTGTCGGGTTCTAATCAGCCCCAGCATTTT.

DNA of the CDR3: TGTGCCAGCAGCGCGGGGGGGGAATACAATGAGCAGTTCTTC. The encoded protein is CASSAGGEYNEQFF. The V call is TRBV9, the J call TRBJ2-1; TRBD2 aligns across 8 bases. The CDR3 spans 14 residues. V trimming: 3 bases; J trimming: 4 bases; junction bases outside the gene matches: 3. Germline CDR1 is SGDLS and CDR2 is YYNGEE. The whole variable domain, remainder taken from reference TRBV9 and TRBJ2-1, is DSGVTQTPKHLITATGQRVTLRCSPRSGDLSVYWYQQSLDQGLQFLIQYYNGEERAKGNILERFSAQQFPDLHSELNLSSLELGDSALYFCASSAGGEYNEQFFGPGTRLTVL.

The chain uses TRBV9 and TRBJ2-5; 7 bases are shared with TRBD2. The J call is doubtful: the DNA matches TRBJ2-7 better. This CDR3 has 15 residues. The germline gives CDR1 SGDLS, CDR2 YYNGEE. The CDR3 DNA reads TGTGCCAGCAGCGTAGCCGGCGGGAGCGCCTACGAGCAGTACTTC. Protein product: CASSVAGGSAYEQYF.

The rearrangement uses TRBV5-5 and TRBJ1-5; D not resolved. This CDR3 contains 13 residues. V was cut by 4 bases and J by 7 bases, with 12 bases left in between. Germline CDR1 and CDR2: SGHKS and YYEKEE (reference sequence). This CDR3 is CASSQDLSQPQHF. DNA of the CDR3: TGTGCCAGCAGCCAGGATCTCAGCCAGCCCCAGCATTTT.

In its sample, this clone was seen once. Here the CDR3 DNA reads TGTGCCTGGAGTGTACCCTACGGGATAACGCGCTATGGCTACACCTTC. This sequence encodes CAWSVPYGITRYGYTF. This sequence joins TRBV30 and TRBJ1-2, with D unresolved. V was shortened by 0 bases and J by 4 bases, with 18 bases between the two germline ends. The CDR3 loop spans 16 amino acids. The germline V gene encodes CDR1 GTSNPN and CDR2 SVGIG (reference sequence).

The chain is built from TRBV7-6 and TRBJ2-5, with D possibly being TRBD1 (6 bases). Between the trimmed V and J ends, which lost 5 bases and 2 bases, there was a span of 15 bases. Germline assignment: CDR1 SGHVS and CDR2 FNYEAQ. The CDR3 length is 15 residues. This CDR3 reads CASSQNPQGQETQYF. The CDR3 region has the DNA TGTGCCAGCAGCCAAAACCCCCAGGGGCAAGAGACCCAGTACTTC.

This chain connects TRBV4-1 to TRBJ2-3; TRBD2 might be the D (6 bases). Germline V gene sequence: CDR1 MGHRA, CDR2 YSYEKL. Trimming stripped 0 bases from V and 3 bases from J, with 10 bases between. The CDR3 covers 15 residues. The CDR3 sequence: CASSQDRGFTDTQYF. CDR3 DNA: TGCGCCAGCAGCCAAGATCGGGGGTTTACAGATACGCAGTATTTT.

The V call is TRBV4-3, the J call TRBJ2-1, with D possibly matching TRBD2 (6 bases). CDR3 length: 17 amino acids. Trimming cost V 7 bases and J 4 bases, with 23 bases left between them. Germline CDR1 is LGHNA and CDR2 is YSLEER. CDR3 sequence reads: CASTPKGGDAGYNEQFF. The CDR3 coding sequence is TGCGCCAGCACCCCCAAGGGCGGGGACGCGGGGTACAATGAGCAGTTCTTC.

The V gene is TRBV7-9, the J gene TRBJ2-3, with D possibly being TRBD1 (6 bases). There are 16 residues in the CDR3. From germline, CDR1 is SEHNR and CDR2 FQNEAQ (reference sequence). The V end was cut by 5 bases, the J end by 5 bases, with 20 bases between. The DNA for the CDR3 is TGTGCCAGCAGCCTCATGGACAGTGGAGAGGAAGATACGCAGTATTTT. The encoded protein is CASSLMDSGEEDTQYF.

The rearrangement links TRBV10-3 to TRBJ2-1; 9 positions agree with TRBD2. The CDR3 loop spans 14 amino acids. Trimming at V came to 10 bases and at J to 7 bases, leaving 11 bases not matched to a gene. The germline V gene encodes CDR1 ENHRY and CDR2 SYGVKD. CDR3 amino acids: CATSPGLAENEQFF. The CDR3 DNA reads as TGTGCCACCAGCCCGGGACTAGCAGAAAATGAGCAGTTCTTC.